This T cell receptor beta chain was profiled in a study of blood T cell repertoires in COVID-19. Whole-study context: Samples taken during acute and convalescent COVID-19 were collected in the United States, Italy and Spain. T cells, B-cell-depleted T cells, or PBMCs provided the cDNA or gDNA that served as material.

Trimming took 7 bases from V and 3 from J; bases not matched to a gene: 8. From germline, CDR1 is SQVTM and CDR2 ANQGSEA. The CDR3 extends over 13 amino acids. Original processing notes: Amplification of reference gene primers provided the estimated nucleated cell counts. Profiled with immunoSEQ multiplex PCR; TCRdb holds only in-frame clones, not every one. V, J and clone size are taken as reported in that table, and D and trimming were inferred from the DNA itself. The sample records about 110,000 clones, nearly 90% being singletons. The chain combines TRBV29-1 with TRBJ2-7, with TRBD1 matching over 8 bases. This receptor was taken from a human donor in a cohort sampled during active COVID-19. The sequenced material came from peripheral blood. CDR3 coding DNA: TGCAGCGCCTTCGGGACAGGAGACTACGAGCAGTACTTC. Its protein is CSAFGTGDYEQYF.